This note documents a single TCR beta chain sequence. Antigen specificity is unknown. This entry is derived from a study of human thymus T cells. General study points: Thymic TCR repertoires of unrelated people reportedly overlapped highly. Both thymic and peripheral blood repertoires showed apparently biased V and J usage.

Corrective heart surgery yielded resections, and these provided the thymus tissue. Donation was from healthy Finnish infants who were having corrective surgery that addressed congenital heart defects. CDR3 length: 16 residues. V was clipped by 6 bases and J by 5 bases, with 22 bases between them. Germline CDR1 reads WSHSY; CDR2 reads SAAADI. Sequencing used immunoSEQ multiplex PCR; TCRdb keeps in-frame clones, though not all of them. The table has about 130,000 clones, 90% to 95% seen once. Sequenced: thymus tissue. This chain joins TRBV10-2 and TRBJ1-2; D may be TRBD1 (6 bases). This sequence originates from a boy less than two years old with a congenital heart defect but otherwise immunologically healthy. CDR3 DNA: TGCGCCAGCAGGGCCGCCCCGGGGGCAGTAAATTATGGCTACACCTTC. Its protein is CASRAAPGAVNYGYTF.